The clone carrying this TCR beta chain has only one observation. What it recognizes is unknown. Here immunoSEQ multiplex PCR was the method, and the copy in TCRdb shows in-frame clones only, minus some. The sample yields 150,000 to 200,000 clones, 85% seen once. From the roughly 120-subject validation cohort, which was separate from the roughly 630-subject first cohort, the donors were drawn. This sample was taken from a study of cytomegalovirus exposure and HLA in healthy donors. Study-wide points: Subsequent analysis showed first-cohort TCR clusters tending to co-occur in some 120 validation repertoires. Testing in vitro showed a few CMV-associated chains specific for CMV antigens.

Input material: PBMCs. The sequence derives from a man younger than 45 in good health and CMV-seropositive.

CDR3 amino acids: CASSPPRVSEKLFF. Written as DNA, the CDR3 is TGTGCCAGCAGCCCCCCCCGGGTTAGCGAAAAACTGTTTTTT. The V gene is TRBV7-9, the J gene TRBJ1-4; no clear D gene. This CDR3 is built from 14 residues. The V end was cut by 5 bases, the J end by 8 bases, with 15 bases between. Germline V gives CDR1 SEHNR, CDR2 FQNEAQ (reference sequence). Combining the CDR3 with reference TRBV7-9 and TRBJ1-4 gives the whole variable domain DTGVSQNPRHKITKRGQNVTFRCDPISEHNRLYWYRQTLGQGPEFLTYFQNEAQLEKSRLLSDRFSAERPKGSFSTLEIQRTEQGDSAMYLCASSPPRVSEKLFFGSGTQLSVL.